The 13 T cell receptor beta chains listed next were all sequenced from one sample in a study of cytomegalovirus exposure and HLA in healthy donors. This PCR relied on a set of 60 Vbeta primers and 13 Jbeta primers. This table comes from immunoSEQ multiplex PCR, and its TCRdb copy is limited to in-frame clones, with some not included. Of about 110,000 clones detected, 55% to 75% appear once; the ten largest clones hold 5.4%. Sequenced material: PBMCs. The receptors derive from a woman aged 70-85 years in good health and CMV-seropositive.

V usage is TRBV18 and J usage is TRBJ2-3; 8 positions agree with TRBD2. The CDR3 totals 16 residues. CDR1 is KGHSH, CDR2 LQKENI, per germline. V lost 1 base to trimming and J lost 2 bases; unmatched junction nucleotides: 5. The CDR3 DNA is TGTGCCAGCTCACCACGAGTAGCGGGGCACACAGATACGCAGTATTTT. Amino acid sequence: CASSPRVAGHTDTQYF.

The CDR3 is CASSRGRGVNTGELFF. The CDR3 DNA is TGTGCCAGCAGCAGGGGGCGGGGGGTAAACACCGGGGAGCTGTTTTTT. This chain joins TRBV9 and TRBJ2-2; TRBD2 is a possible D gene (8 bases). From germline, CDR1 is SGDLS and CDR2 YYNGEE. The CDR3 loop spans 16 amino acids. V was cut by 4 bases and J by 2 bases, with 15 bases left in between.

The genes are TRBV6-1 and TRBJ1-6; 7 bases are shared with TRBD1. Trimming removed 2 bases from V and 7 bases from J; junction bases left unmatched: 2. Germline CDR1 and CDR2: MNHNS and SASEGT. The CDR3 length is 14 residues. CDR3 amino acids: CASSEQGENSPLHF. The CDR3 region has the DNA TGTGCCAGCAGTGAACAGGGGGAAAATTCACCCCTCCACTTT.

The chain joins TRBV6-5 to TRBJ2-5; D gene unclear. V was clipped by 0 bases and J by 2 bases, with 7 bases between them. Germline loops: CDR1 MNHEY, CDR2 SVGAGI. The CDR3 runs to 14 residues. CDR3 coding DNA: TGTGCCAGCAGTTACTCGTGGCAGCAAGAGACCCAGTACTTC. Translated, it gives CASSYSWQQETQYF.

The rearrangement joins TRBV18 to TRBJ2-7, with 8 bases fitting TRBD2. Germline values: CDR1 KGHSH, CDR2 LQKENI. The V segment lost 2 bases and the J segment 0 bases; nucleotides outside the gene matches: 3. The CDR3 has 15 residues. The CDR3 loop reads CASSPGGGFSYEQYF. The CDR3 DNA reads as TGTGCCAGCTCACCAGGCGGGGGGTTCTCCTACGAGCAGTACTTC.

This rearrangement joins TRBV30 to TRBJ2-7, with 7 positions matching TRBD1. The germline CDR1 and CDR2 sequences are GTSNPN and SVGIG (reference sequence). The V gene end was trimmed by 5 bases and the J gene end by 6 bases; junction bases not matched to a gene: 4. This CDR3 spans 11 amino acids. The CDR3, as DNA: TGTGCCTGGCAGACAGGGATCGAGCAGTACTTC. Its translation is CAWQTGIEQYF.

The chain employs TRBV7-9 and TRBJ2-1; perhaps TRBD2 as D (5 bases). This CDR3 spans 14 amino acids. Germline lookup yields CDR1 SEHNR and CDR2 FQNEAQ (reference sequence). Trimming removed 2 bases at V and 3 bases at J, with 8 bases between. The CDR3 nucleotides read TGTGCCAGCAGCTTATCCGGGATCTACAATGAGCAGTTCTTC. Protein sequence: CASSLSGIYNEQFF. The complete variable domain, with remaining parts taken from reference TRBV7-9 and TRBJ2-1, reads DTGVSQNPRHKITKRGQNVTFRCDPISEHNRLYWYRQTLGQGPEFLTYFQNEAQLEKSRLLSDRFSAERPKGSFSTLEIQRTEQGDSAMYLCASSLSGIYNEQFFGPGTRLTVL.

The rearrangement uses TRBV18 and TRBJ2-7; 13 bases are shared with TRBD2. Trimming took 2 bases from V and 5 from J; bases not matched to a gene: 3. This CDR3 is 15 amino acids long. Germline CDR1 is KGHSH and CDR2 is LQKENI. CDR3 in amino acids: CASSPGGTSGDEQYF. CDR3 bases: TGTGCCAGCTCACCAGGGGGGACTAGCGGGGACGAGCAGTACTTC.

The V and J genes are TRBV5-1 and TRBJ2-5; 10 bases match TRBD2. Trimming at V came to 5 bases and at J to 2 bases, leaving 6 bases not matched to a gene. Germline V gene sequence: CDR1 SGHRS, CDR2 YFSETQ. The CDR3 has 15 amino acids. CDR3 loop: CASRIAGGQQETQYF. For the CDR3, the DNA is TGCGCCAGCAGGATAGCGGGGGGCCAACAAGAGACCCAGTACTTC.

The CDR3 region has the DNA TGTGCCAGCAGCTTATCTGACGAGCAGTACTTC. As protein: CASSLSDEQYF. The chain recombines TRBV13 with TRBJ2-7; D is unresolved. This CDR3 spans 11 amino acids. The V and J ends lost 2 bases and 5 bases respectively, with 4 bases between them. Germline CDR1 PRHDT, CDR2 FYEKMQ (reference sequence).

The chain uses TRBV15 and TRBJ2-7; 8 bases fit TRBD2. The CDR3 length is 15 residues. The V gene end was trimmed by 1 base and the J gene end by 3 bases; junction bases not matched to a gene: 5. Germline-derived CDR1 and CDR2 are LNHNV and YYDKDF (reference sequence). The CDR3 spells CATSRGPGLDYEQYF. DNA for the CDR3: TGTGCCACCAGCAGAGGGCCGGGACTAGACTACGAGCAGTACTTC.

CDR3 nucleotides: TGTGCCAGCAGCAGGAATTGGGAGGGGGCCTACGAGCAGTACTTC. Amino acids: CASSRNWEGAYEQYF. The chain combines TRBV6-6 with TRBJ2-7; a weak D match, TRBD2 (7 bases). Per germline, CDR1 MNHNY and CDR2 SVGAGI (reference sequence). The CDR3 is 15 residues long. Trimming pared 6 bases from V and 2 bases from J, leaving 17 bases between.

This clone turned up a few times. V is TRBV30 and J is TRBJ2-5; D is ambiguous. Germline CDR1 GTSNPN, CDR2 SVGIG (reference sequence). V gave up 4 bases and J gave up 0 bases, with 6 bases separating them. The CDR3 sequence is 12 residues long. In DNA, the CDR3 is TGTGCCTGGAAAAACTACCAAGAGACCCAGTACTTC. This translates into CAWKNYQETQYF.